There are a few counts of the clone carrying this T cell receptor beta chain. Its antigen is undetermined. The V end was cut by 2 bases, the J end by 3 bases, with 8 bases between. The length of the CDR3 is 13 residues. CDR1 is DFQATT, CDR2 SNEGSKA, per germline (reference sequence). The record originates from a study of identical twins. General study points: Low generation-probability sequences were in excess among twin-shared out-of-frame alpha sequences.

The authors used template switching to add a universal primer site and gave cDNA unique molecular identifiers. TCRdb re-called the 5' RACE reads with MiXCR, one entry per CDR3 protein. Of about 690,000 distinct CDR3 sequences detected, 21% appear once; the ten largest clones hold around 4.5%. This sample also belongs to another study, concerning T cells expressing NK-cell markers. That work adds: These same clonotypes (in several donors) also led the CD3+CD56-NKG2C+ fraction. It was still unclear whether expanded NKG2C+ T cell clones were HCMV specific.

The chain has TRBV20-1 and TRBJ1-5; perhaps TRBD1 as D (5 bases). The source material was PBMCs. This receptor was taken from a woman between 18 and 29 years old in good health. The CDR3 sequence: CSARTGTNQPQHF. CDR3 nucleotides: TGCAGTGCTAGAACAGGTACCAATCAGCCCCAGCATTTT.